This entry lists 24 T cell receptor beta chains sequenced from one sample in a study of tissue T cells after allogeneic stem cell transplantation. The time point is: mouse harvest day 7 after allogeneic transplant. Each mouse received 10^7 T-cell-depleted marrow cells plus 10^6 splenic CD5+ T cells by tail vein. Assay used: immunoSEQ multiplex PCR; TCRdb lists only in-frame clones, some missing. Of roughly 4,000 clones in the sample, about 56% were seen once. Sequences were obtained from lymph node tissue. The receptors derive from a female BALB/c mouse given C57BL/6 T cells with graft-versus-host disease after an allogeneic hematopoietic cell transplant.

Note on this clone: Genes here carry mouse names. The sequenced fragment ends 1 residue before the CDR3 boundary, so the rest is inferred from the germline J gene. The rearrangement uses TRBV3 and TRBJ2-4, with a weak D call TRBD1 (5 bases). In germline, CDR1 is SNHLY, CDR2 FYNGKV (reference sequence). CDR3 length equals 14 residues. The germline V and J ends were trimmed by 2 bases and 1 base, with 7 bases remaining between them. The sequenced CDR3 bases are TGTGCCAGCAGCTTAAGGGGTCGTCAAAACACCTTGTAC. It is translated as CASSLRGRQNTLY. The complete CDR3 sequence is CASSLRGRQNTLYF.

This clone was observed once. Gene names denote mouse genes. The read falls 1 residue short of the CDR3 end, and the missing part is taken from the germline J gene. The rearrangement uses TRBV19 and TRBJ1-1, with TRBD1 as a possible D gene (5 bases). Germline-derived CDR1 and CDR2 are FNHDT and SITEND (reference sequence). V was shortened by 1 base and J by 4 bases, with 11 bases between the two germline ends. This CDR3 comprises 14 residues. The sequenced CDR3 bases are TGTGCCAGCAGTATAAGGACAAGAGGCACAGAAGTCTTC. This gives the protein CASSIRTRGTEVF. The whole CDR3 region reads CASSIRTRGTEVFF.

For this clone: The gene names given are mouse names. The read ends 1 residue early relative to the CDR3; the germline J gene fills the gap. V usage is TRBV14 and J usage is TRBJ1-1, with TRBD1 identical over 7 bases. The CDR3 covers 14 residues. Trimming cost V 1 base and J 0 bases; bases outside gene matches: 0. The germline V gene has CDR1 SGHDT and CDR2 FRDEAV. The covered CDR3 bases are TGTGCCAGCAGTTTCGGGACAGCAAACACAGAAGTCTTC. Translating it yields CASSFGTANTEVF. The whole CDR3 sequence reads CASSFGTANTEVFF.

Remarks on this clone: Gene names denote mouse genes. With the read ending 1 residue before the CDR3 end, the germline J gene is used to fill in that end. This chain links TRBV26 with TRBJ2-2; D remains ambiguous. Germline CDR1 KGHPV, CDR2 FQNQEV (reference sequence). CDR3 length: 14 residues. Deletions cut 2 bases from V and 1 base from J, with 5 bases between. The part of the CDR3 DNA that was read is TGTGCCAGCAGTCTGGAGGGAAACACCGGGCAGCTCTAC. Translation gives CASSLEGNTGQLY. In full, the CDR3 is CASSLEGNTGQLYF.

Only a few counts were recorded for this clone. Gene labels here are mouse ones. Here the CDR3 reads CASSPSGGKGQNTLYF. Incomplete CDR3 DNA: TGTGCCAGCAGCCCCTCGGGGGGGAAGGGTCAAAACACCTTGTAC. This chain uses TRBV5 with TRBJ2-4, with 7 bases fitting TRBD2. Coverage ceases 1 residue before the CDR3 finishes, and the germline J gene fills in the end. Losses at the gene ends were 4 bases for V and 1 base for J; bases not matched to a gene: 8. The germline V gene has CDR1 LGHNA and CDR2 YNLKQL (reference sequence). The CDR3 is 16 amino acids.

Remarks on this clone: Gene names refer to mouse genes. The CDR3 is cut off 1 residue early in the read; its end comes from the germline J gene. The sample has other DNA sequences that encode this CDR3 too. The chain is built from TRBV3 and TRBJ2-2; a weak D match, TRBD1 (5 bases). Trimming stripped 5 bases from V and 2 bases from J, with 9 bases between. The CDR3 consists of 14 residues. The germline gives CDR1 SNHLY, CDR2 FYNGKV (reference sequence). The CDR3 is CASSPRANTGQLYF. CDR3 DNA, as far as it was read: TGTGCCAGCAGCCCCAGGGCCAACACCGGGCAGCTCTAC.

Concerning this clone: Here the gene names and germline are mouse. The CDR3: CSSRRDRGDSQDTQYF. The sequenced CDR3 bases are TGCTCCAGCAGGCGGGACAGGGGGGACAGCCAAGACACCCAGTAC. The chain combines TRBV23 with TRBJ2-5; the table names TRBD1, a call not compared with the DNA. The read terminates 1 residue before the CDR3 end, so the remaining end is supplied by the germline J gene. The CDR3 loop spans 16 amino acids. Germline loops: CDR1 KGHTA, CDR2 FQNQQP.

A word on this clone: Gene names are the mouse ones. The CDR3 is cut off 1 residue early in the read; its end comes from the germline J gene. V usage is TRBV26 and J usage is TRBJ2-1; D remains ambiguous. The CDR3 has 13 residues. CDR1 and CDR2 from the germline V gene are KGHPV and FQNQEV (reference sequence). Trimming removed 2 bases from V and 3 bases from J, with 5 bases in between. Here the CDR3 reads CASSLNSYAEQFF. Partial CDR3 DNA: TGTGCCAGCAGTCTGAACAGCTATGCTGAGCAGTTC.

By frequency in the sample, this clone is large (0.1 to 1%). The gene symbols are mouse symbols. The missing CDR3 end, 1 residue past where the read stops, is filled in from the germline J gene. The chain couples TRBV3 to TRBJ2-7; perhaps TRBD2 as D (7 bases). The CDR3 loop spans 14 amino acids. CDR1 and CDR2 from the germline V gene are SNHLY and FYNGKV (reference sequence). V was cut by 1 base and J by 0 bases, with 7 bases left in between. The sequenced part of the CDR3 DNA is TGTGCCAGCAGCTTAGGGGGGGCCTCCTATGAACAGTAC. Translation gives CASSLGGASYEQY. The full CDR3 protein is CASSLGGASYEQYF.

This clone was seen only a few times. The gene names here belong to mouse. Read data end 1 residue before the CDR3 end; the end is taken from the germline J gene. The chain joins TRBV2 to TRBJ1-2; D remains unclear. Germline lookup yields CDR1 LGHNA and CDR2 YSYQKL. The V gene lost 2 bases and the J gene lost 0 bases, with 4 bases spanning the gap. The length of the CDR3 is 13 residues. CDR3 loop: CASSQTANSDYTF. The part of the CDR3 DNA that was read is TGTGCCAGCAGCCAAACAGCAAACTCCGACTACACC.

Comments on this clone: Each gene name is a mouse one. Coverage ceases 1 residue before the CDR3 finishes, and the germline J gene fills in the end. The identical CDR3 is also encoded by other nucleotide sequences in the sample. The J gene is TRBJ2-7, the V gene TRBV31, with TRBD2 matching 11 bases. The trim removed 0 bases at V and 6 bases at J, leaving 7 bases unmatched. This CDR3 region has 15 residues. Germline assignment: CDR1 GKSSPN and CDR2 SITVG. CDR3 residues: CAWSLHWGGGGEQYF. CDR3 DNA (partial): TGTGCCTGGAGTCTCCACTGGGGGGGCGGGGGTGAACAGTAC.

Comments on this clone: Each gene name is a mouse one. The read is 1 residue too short to cover the CDR3 end, so that end is filled in from the germline J gene. The rearrangement uses TRBV15 and TRBJ2-1; TRBD2 matches at 12 bases. The germline CDR1 and CDR2 sequences are SGHND and FRSKSL. The CDR3 length is 15 residues. J lost 6 bases, V lost 1 base, and 1 base had no gene match. CDR3: CASSLGDWGAAEQFF. CDR3 DNA, as far as it was read: TGTGCCAGCAGTTTAGGGGACTGGGGGGCTGCTGAGCAGTTC.

For this clone: Mouse names are used for the genes. Read data end 1 residue before the CDR3 end; the end is taken from the germline J gene. The chain joins TRBV19 to TRBJ2-7; 9 nucleotides align to TRBD2. V gave up 3 bases and J gave up 0 bases; unmatched junction bases: 4. CDR3 length: 15 residues. Germline CDR1 FNHDT, CDR2 SITEND (reference sequence). CDR3: CASSTTGGSSYEQYF. Incomplete CDR3 DNA: TGTGCCAGCAGTACCACTGGGGGGAGCTCCTATGAACAGTAC. The full variable domain, with the rest looked up from reference TRBV19 and TRBJ2-7, is GGIITQTPKFLIGQEGQKLTLKCQQNFNHDTMYWYRQDSGKGLRLIYYSITENDLQKGDLSEGYDASREKKSSFSLTVTSAQKNEMAVFLCASSTTGGSSYEQYFGPGTRLTVL.

Note on this clone: Gene names are the mouse ones. Incomplete CDR3 DNA: TGTGCCAGCAGTCTCACAGGGAACGAAAGATTATTT. Encoded protein: CASSLTGNERLF. The CDR3 in its entirety is CASSLTGNERLFF. The chain is built from TRBV26 and TRBJ1-4, with D possibly TRBD1 on 6 matching bases. From the germline J gene comes the end of the CDR3, since the read stops 1 residue before it. CDR1 and CDR2 (germline): KGHPV, FQNQEV (reference sequence). CDR3 length equals 13 residues. Deletions cut 3 bases from V and 5 bases from J, with 7 bases between.

On this clone: Gene names denote mouse genes. The read terminates 1 residue before the CDR3 end, so the remaining end is supplied by the germline J gene. The chain couples TRBV26 to TRBJ2-7; the match to TRBD2 covers 11 bases. Germline loops: CDR1 KGHPV, CDR2 FQNQEV (reference sequence). This CDR3 spans 15 amino acids. Germline trimming cut 4 bases from V and 0 bases from J; bases unmatched to any gene: 2. The chain's CDR3 is CASSRLGGYSYEQYF. The sequenced part of the CDR3 DNA is TGTGCCAGCAGTCGACTGGGGGGGTACTCCTATGAACAGTAC.

This clone was detected only a few times. The gene names here belong to mouse. Read sequence stops 1 residue before the CDR3 end, and the germline J gene provides the missing end. V is TRBV26 and J is TRBJ1-2; D is unresolved. This CDR3 contains 15 residues. Germline lookup yields CDR1 KGHPV and CDR2 FQNQEV (reference sequence). The V end lost 2 bases, the J end lost 0 bases, and 10 bases lay between the germline ends. The chain's CDR3 is CASSLGGPANSDYTF. The sequenced part of the CDR3 DNA is TGTGCCAGCAGTCTGGGAGGGCCCGCAAACTCCGACTACACC.

Concerning this clone itself: The gene names here belong to mouse. The read falls 1 residue short of the CDR3 end, and the missing part is taken from the germline J gene. The chain employs TRBV26 and TRBJ1-2, with D unresolved. The V and J ends lost 2 bases and 0 bases respectively, with 4 bases between them. This CDR3 contains 13 residues. The V gene's germline CDR1 is KGHPV and CDR2 FQNQEV (reference sequence). CDR3 DNA (partial): TGTGCCAGCAGTCTGCAGCCAAACTCCGACTACACC. Translation: CASSLQPNSDYT. The full CDR3 protein reads CASSLQPNSDYTF.

Concerning this clone itself: Gene names are the mouse ones. The CDR3 end falls 1 residue outside the read, so it is completed with the germline J gene. This chain links TRBV26 with TRBJ2-7, with 9 bases fitting TRBD2. The CDR3 has 14 amino acids. With V trimmed by 5 bases and J by 4 bases, 6 bases remained unmatched. CDR1 is KGHPV, CDR2 FQNQEV, per germline (reference sequence). Here the CDR3 reads CASSAGTGPYEQYF. CDR3 DNA, as far as it was read: TGTGCCAGCAGTGCCGGGACTGGGCCTTATGAACAGTAC. The whole variable domain, filled in from reference TRBV26 and TRBJ2-7, reads NSKVIQTPRYLVKGQGQKAKMRCIPEKGHPVVFWYQQNKNNEFKFLINFQNQEVLQQIDMTEKRFSAECPSNSPCSLEIQSSEAGDSALYLCASSAGTGPYEQYFGPGTRLTVL.

With regard to this clone: Genes and germline are mouse. The CDR3 end is not reached by the read, which stops 1 residue before it; the germline J gene fills it in. V gene TRBV3 combines with J gene TRBJ1-3; 8 nucleotides align to TRBD1. There are 16 residues in the CDR3. After removal of 3 bases from V and 0 bases from J, the junction contained 4 bases not matched to a gene. Germline CDR1 is SNHLY and CDR2 is FYNGKV (reference sequence). CDR3 DNA, as far as it was read: TGTGCCAGCAGCTTGGGACAGGCATATTCTGGAAATACGCTCTAT. Its translation is CASSLGQAYSGNTLY. The whole CDR3 sequence is CASSLGQAYSGNTLYF.

Sample share makes this clone large. The gene symbols are mouse symbols. Read sequence stops 1 residue before the CDR3 end, and the germline J gene provides the missing end. This chain uses TRBV24 with TRBJ1-1; D remains unclear. CDR1 and CDR2 (germline): KGHTA, FRNEEI. V shed 6 bases and J shed 5 bases, with 7 bases lying between them. CDR3 length: 11 amino acids. CDR3 DNA (partial): TGTGCCAGCAGCACCGGGACAGAAGTCTTC. As protein: CASSTGTEVF. The CDR3 reads in full as CASSTGTEVFF.

Details on this clone: Gene labels here are mouse ones. The read finishes 1 residue shy of the CDR3 end, and the germline J gene is used to complete it. The J gene is TRBJ1-4, the V gene TRBV13-2; TRBD1 matches at 9 bases. This CDR3 is built from 13 residues. Germline V gives CDR1 NNHNN, CDR2 SYGAGS (reference sequence). Trimming at V came to 5 bases and at J to 6 bases, leaving 2 bases not matched to a gene. The chain's CDR3 is CASGDRGHERLFF. Partial CDR3 DNA: TGTGCCAGCGGGGACAGGGGCCACGAAAGATTATTT.

On this clone: Gene names and germline match the mouse. The read falls 1 residue short of the CDR3 end, and the missing part is taken from the germline J gene. J is TRBJ2-7 and V is TRBV16, with 10 bases aligning to TRBD1. In germline, CDR1 is SGHSA, CDR2 FRNQAP. This CDR3 is 14 amino acids long. V trimming: 5 bases; J trimming: 6 bases; junction bases outside the gene matches: 7. CDR3 loop: CASSRDRGDFEQYF. The sequenced part of the CDR3 DNA is TGTGCAAGCAGCCGGGACAGGGGAGACTTTGAACAGTAC.

On this clone: Gene names and germline refer to mouse. Coverage ceases 1 residue before the CDR3 finishes, and the germline J gene fills in the end. The V gene is TRBV15, the J gene TRBJ2-5, with TRBD2 identical over 11 bases. The V segment lost 5 bases and the J segment 3 bases; nucleotides outside the gene matches: 1. The length of the CDR3 is 14 residues. Germline V gives CDR1 SGHND, CDR2 FRSKSL. The part of the CDR3 DNA that was read is TGTGCCAGCAGTCGGGACTGGGGGCAAGACACCCAGTAC. Protein: CASSRDWGQDTQY. The CDR3 reads in full as CASSRDWGQDTQYF.

This clone was seen a handful of times. Gene names are mouse gene names. The read comes to an end 1 residue before the CDR3 does, leaving the germline J gene to fill in the end. The genes are TRBV5 and TRBJ2-1; D not resolved. CDR1 is LGHNA and CDR2 is YNLKQL in the germline V gene (reference sequence). The V and J ends lost 1 base and 3 bases respectively, with 10 bases between them. The CDR3 totals 15 residues. CDR3 DNA (partial): TGTGCCAGCAGCCAAGTGGGTGGGTCCTATGCTGAGCAGTTC. This translates into CASSQVGGSYAEQF. The CDR3 in its entirety is CASSQVGGSYAEQFF.